These 3 T cell receptor beta chains were sequenced from one sample in a study of blood T cell repertoires in COVID-19. Assay used: immunoSEQ multiplex PCR; TCRdb lists only in-frame clones, some missing. The repertoire holds over 130,000 clones, with around 85% as singletons. Sequencing was carried out using peripheral blood. Receptor source: a man aged 70-80 years with acute or convalescent COVID-19.

The chain combines TRBV23-1 with TRBJ2-3; D call uncertain. TRBV23-1 is an ORF, with its function uncertain. V lost 11 bases and J 5 bases, leaving 8 bases between the germline ends. CDR3 length equals 10 residues. The CDR3 DNA reads TGCGCCCCGGCGGTAGATACGCAGTATTTT. Translation gives CAPAVDTQYF.

This rearrangement joins TRBV3-1 (or the pseudogene TRBV3-2) to TRBJ2-7; a possible D gene is TRBD2 (5 bases). Between the trimmed V and J ends, which lost 0 bases and 8 bases, there was a span of 11 bases. CDR1 LGHDT and CDR2 YNNKEL come from the germline V gene (reference sequence). CDR3 size: 13 residues. CDR3 sequence: CASSQDRPGKQYF. The CDR3 DNA is TGTGCCAGCAGCCAAGATCGACCGGGGAAGCAGTACTTC.

The chain couples TRBV2 to TRBJ2-2; 12 bases fit TRBD2. Germline CDR1 SNHLY, CDR2 FYNNEI. After removal of 4 bases from V and 4 bases from J, the junction contained 7 bases not matched to a gene. This CDR3 has 17 amino acids. The CDR3 is CASSARLAGAGTGELFF. The CDR3 nucleotides are TGTGCCAGCAGTGCCAGACTAGCGGGAGCGGGCACCGGGGAGCTGTTTTTT. Filled out from reference TRBV2 and TRBJ2-2, the complete variable domain reads EPEVTQTPSHQVTQMGQEVILRCVPISNHLYFYWYRQILGQKVEFLVSFYNNEISEKSEIFDDQFSVERPDGSNFTLKIRSTKLEDSAMYFCASSARLAGAGTGELFFGEGSRLTVL.